This entry lists 17 T cell receptor beta chains sequenced from one sample in a study of metastatic and nonmetastatic thyroid tumors. MiXCR re-clonotyped the PCR reads for TCRdb. The profile shows about 69,000 clones, approximately 15% of them singletons. Treatment of any kind had been given to no patient before thyroid surgery. Sequenced input: blood. The receptors stem from a male donor with papillary thyroid cancer or a benign thyroid nodule (not recorded which). Some clones in this sample may be carry-over from other donors' samples.

The gene calls are TRBV28 and TRBJ1-5; tentative D call: TRBD1 (5 bases). Deletions cut 7 bases from V and 4 bases from J, with 17 bases between. The CDR3 totals 15 residues. Per the germline V gene, CDR1 is MDHEN and CDR2 is SYDVKM. The chain's CDR3 is CASKPTGGRNQPQHF. Written as DNA, the CDR3 is TGTGCCAGCAAGCCAACAGGAGGTCGGAATCAGCCCCAGCATTTT.

Many counts were recorded for this clone. This chain uses TRBV6-2 or TRBV6-3 with TRBJ2-7, with 7 bases lining up with TRBD1. CDR1 is MNHEY, CDR2 SVGEGT, per germline. The V gene end was trimmed by 6 bases and the J gene end by 2 bases; junction bases not matched to a gene: 10. The length of the CDR3 is 15 residues. The CDR3 DNA sequence: TGTGCCAGCAGCTTACCGGGACAGAGGGCCTACGAGCAGTACTTC. Translating gives CASSLPGQRAYEQYF.

This chain connects TRBV6-2 or TRBV6-3 to TRBJ2-7, with a tentative D call TRBD1 (5 bases). This CDR3 has 15 residues. The V gene lost 4 bases and the J gene lost 6 bases, with 19 bases spanning the gap. Germline V gene sequence: CDR1 MNHEY, CDR2 SVGEGT. The CDR3 here is CASSSLRGRSLEQYF. The DNA for the CDR3 is TGTGCCAGCAGTTCCCTTAGGGGTAGATCCCTCGAGCAGTACTTC.

This clone was counted a few times. The V and J genes are TRBV10-1 and TRBJ1-2, with TRBD1 identical over 7 bases. This CDR3 is built from 14 residues. Unmatched junction bases numbered 7, after V lost 6 bases and J lost 3 bases. Germline V CDR1 and CDR2: WNHNN, SYGVQD (reference sequence). The CDR3 DNA follows: TGCGCCAGCAGCCCCGGACAGGTTGACTATGGCTACACCTTC. This codes for CASSPGQVDYGYTF.

In its sample, this clone was seen many times. This chain uses TRBV9 with TRBJ2-5; D not resolved. With 3 bases removed from V and 5 bases from J, the gap between germline ends came to 17 bases. Germline loops: CDR1 SGDLS, CDR2 YYNGEE. The CDR3 spans 15 residues. CDR3 in DNA: TGTGCCAGCAGCGCCATTCCCGGAGTGGGGGAGACCCAGTACTTC. Translation: CASSAIPGVGETQYF.

This clone was seen at least ten times. The J gene is TRBJ2-1, the V gene TRBV5-1, with 11 bases matching TRBD2. This CDR3 has 15 residues. V shed 5 bases, J shed 7 bases, and the junction held 8 bases outside the gene matches. Germline V gene lookup returns CDR1 SGHRS and CDR2 YFSETQ. The CDR3 DNA reads TGCGCCAGCAGTAGCGGGAGGGCCGAGGGGAATGAGCAGTTCTTC. Its protein product is CASSSGRAEGNEQFF.

This clone was counted ten times or more. The chain is built from TRBV25-1 and TRBJ1-1; 9 bases align to TRBD1. The CDR3 is made up of 15 amino acids. J was trimmed by 4 bases and V by 8 bases; bases with no gene match: 11. Germline V gene sequence: CDR1 MGHDK, CDR2 SYGVNS. CDR3 DNA sequence: TGTGCCAGCTCCCGGGACAGGGAAGGGGCCACTGAAGCTTTCTTT. Protein sequence: CASSRDREGATEAFF.

This clone was counted ten times or more. The chain recombines TRBV4-3 with TRBJ2-7, with TRBD2 as a possible D gene (7 bases). The CDR3 spans 15 residues. Germline loops: CDR1 LGHNA, CDR2 YSLEER. The V end lost 4 bases, the J end lost 2 bases, and 15 bases lay between the germline ends. Written as DNA, the CDR3 is TGCGCCAGCAGCCCAGGGGCGGGAGTCACCTACGAGCAGTACTTC. As protein: CASSPGAGVTYEQYF.

This clone came up many times. The chain couples TRBV4-3 to TRBJ1-1; no firm D call. Germline V gene sequence: CDR1 LGHNA, CDR2 YSLEER. The V end lost 4 bases, the J end lost 1 base, and 16 bases lay between the germline ends. This CDR3 is 16 amino acids long. The CDR3 bases are TGCGCCAGCAGCCCTTCCATTAAAGGCCAGAACACTGAAGCTTTCTTT. Amino acids: CASSPSIKGQNTEAFF.

This clone has ten or more counts. The genes are TRBV7-3 and TRBJ2-3, with D hard to call. V was cut by 3 bases and J by 0 bases, with 4 bases left in between. This CDR3 contains 13 residues. Germline V CDR1 and CDR2: SGHTA, FQGTGA. Here the CDR3 DNA reads TGTGCCAGCAGCTTTGGAAGCACAGATACGCAGTATTTT. This sequence encodes CASSFGSTDTQYF.

This clone has only a few counts. A much larger clone differs by one base, so this may be a read error. Different DNA sequences within this sample yield the same CDR3. The chain joins TRBV10-3 to TRBJ2-5; the match to TRBD2 covers 8 bases. The germline CDR1 and CDR2 sequences are ENHRY and SYGVKD. CDR3 length: 13 residues. The CDR3 region has the DNA TGTGCCATCGGCCCGGGACTAGAACAGACACAGTACTTC. Amino acid sequence: CAIGPGLEQTQYF.

V is TRBV11-3 and J is TRBJ1-1; D possibly corresponds to TRBD1 (5 bases). V gave up 0 bases and J gave up 5 bases, with 10 bases separating them. The CDR3 totals 14 residues. CDR1 and CDR2 from the germline V gene are SGHNT and YENEEA. CDR3 residues: CASSLDGALTEAFF. The CDR3 region has the DNA TGTGCCAGCAGCTTAGACGGGGCGCTTACTGAAGCTTTCTTT.

This clone was counted ten times or more. V is TRBV9 and J is TRBJ2-7; weak D call: TRBD2 (6 bases). Germline-derived CDR1 and CDR2 are SGDLS and YYNGEE. V was pared by 0 bases and J by 1 base, with 11 bases between. The CDR3 is 15 amino acids. The CDR3 DNA follows: TGTGCCAGCAGCGTAGCTGGAGGGGATTCCTACGAGCAGTACTTC. This sequence encodes CASSVAGGDSYEQYF.

This sequence joins TRBV20-1 and TRBJ2-3; maybe TRBD2 (5 bases). CDR3 size: 16 residues. Trimming removed 2 bases from V and 2 bases from J, with 17 bases in between. Germline V lookup: CDR1 DFQATT, CDR2 SNEGSKA (reference sequence). DNA of the CDR3: TGCAGTGCTAGACAAGCGGTACTGACGCTCACAGATACGCAGTATTTT. Translated: CSARQAVLTLTDTQYF.

This clone came up many times. The sample contains more than one DNA sequence encoding this CDR3. V and J are TRBV29-1 and TRBJ1-2, with D tentatively TRBD1 (5 bases). Per the germline V gene, CDR1 is SQVTM and CDR2 is ANQGSEA. V lost 0 bases and J lost 3, with 14 bases in between. The CDR3 spans 15 residues. The CDR3 region has the DNA TGCAGCGTTGAAGACGATCAGGGAGAGGACTATGGCTACACCTTC. Translating it yields CSVEDDQGEDYGYTF. The entire variable domain, with the rest obtained from reference TRBV29-1 and TRBJ1-2, is as follows: SAVISQKPSRDICQRGTSLTIQCQVDSQVTMMFWYRQQPGQSLTLIATANQGSEATYESGFVIDKFPISRPNLTFSTLTVSNMSPEDSSIYLCSVEDDQGEDYGYTFGSGTRLTVV.

This clone was observed at least ten times. V is TRBV27 and J is TRBJ1-1, with D hard to call. The CDR3 has 13 amino acids. V was clipped by 5 bases and J by 0 bases, with 7 bases between them. Germline lookup yields CDR1 MNHEY and CDR2 SMNVEV (reference sequence). The CDR3 coding sequence is TGTGCCAGCAGTCCCGCCATGAACACTGAAGCTTTCTTT. Its translation is CASSPAMNTEAFF.

In its sample, this clone was seen many times. V gene TRBV6-1 combines with J gene TRBJ1-2; D gene unclear. Trimming stripped 5 bases from V and 4 bases from J, with 11 bases between. This CDR3 is built from 13 residues. Germline V lookup: CDR1 MNHNS, CDR2 SASEGT. Here the CDR3 reads CASSKETVYGYTF. The CDR3 nucleotides are TGTGCCAGCAGTAAGGAAACGGTCTATGGCTACACCTTC.